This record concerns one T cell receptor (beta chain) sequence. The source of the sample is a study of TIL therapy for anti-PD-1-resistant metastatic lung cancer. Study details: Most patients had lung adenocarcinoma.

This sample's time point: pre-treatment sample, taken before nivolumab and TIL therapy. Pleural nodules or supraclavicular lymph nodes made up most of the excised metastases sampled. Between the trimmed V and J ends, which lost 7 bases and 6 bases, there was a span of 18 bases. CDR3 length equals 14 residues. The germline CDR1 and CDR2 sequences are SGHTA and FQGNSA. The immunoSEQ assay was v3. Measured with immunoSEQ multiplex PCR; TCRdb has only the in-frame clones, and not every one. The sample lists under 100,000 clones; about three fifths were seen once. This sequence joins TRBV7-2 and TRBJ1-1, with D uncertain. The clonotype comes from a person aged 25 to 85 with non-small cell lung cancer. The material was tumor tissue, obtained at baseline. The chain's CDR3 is CASKPIRRSAEAFF. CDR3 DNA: TGTGCCAGCAAGCCAATTAGGCGATCCGCTGAAGCTTTCTTT.